This TCR beta chain originates from a study of beta chain features in type 1 diabetes. CDR1 is SGHDN and CDR2 is FVKESK in the germline V gene. The length of the CDR3 is 14 residues. Deletions cut 2 bases from V and 1 base from J, with 5 bases between. This clone was recorded a few times. What it binds is not known. Study-wide findings and caveats: Moderately but significantly shorter TCRB CDR3s were found in Type 1 diabetes patients in all four CD4+ subsets. Since sequencing was performed on cDNA, cells with high TCR expression could be over-represented.

Sorting of CD4+ naive, central memory, regulatory and stem cell-like memory cells was performed via CD45RO/CCR7/CD25/CD127/CD95/CD27. The sequenced template was cDNA made from the entire isolated RNA. The data were produced by immunoSEQ multiplex PCR, yet TCRdb's version contains in-frame clones alone and is incomplete. The table shows about half a million clones, with 30% occurring only once. The specimen sequenced was naive CD4+ T cells from blood. The clonotype comes from a man aged 18 to 35 in good health. The chain employs TRBV14 and TRBJ2-2; D not resolved. This CDR3 reads CASSQNRNTGELFF. The CDR3 region has the DNA TGTGCCAGCAGCCAAAACAGGAACACCGGGGAGCTGTTTTTT.